Presented here are 20 T cell receptor beta chains from one specimen sequenced in a study of T cell repertoires in cytomegalovirus infection. TCRdb independently ran MiXCR on the reads; one entry per CDR3 protein. The top ten clones hold approximately 13% of a sample with about 530,000 distinct CDR3 sequences, roughly 29% of them seen once. The sequenced sample consisted of PBMCs. The receptors derive from a human donor in good health (CMV status not recorded). Some clones in this sample may be carry-over from other donors' samples.

This clonotype was seen repeatedly, ten times or more. The chain recombines TRBV12-3 or TRBV12-4 with TRBJ2-2; D may match TRBD1 or TRBD2 (5 bases each). Trimming took 3 bases from V and 7 from J, leaving 12 bases between them. This CDR3 spans 14 amino acids. CDR3 residues: CASSLGPAGGELFF. The CDR3 DNA reads TGTGCCAGCAGTTTGGGACCGGCGGGCGGGGAGCTGTTTTTT.

This chain connects TRBV5-6 to TRBJ2-4; tentatively, D is TRBD2 (7 bases). Trimming left V 0 bases short and J 8 bases short, with 15 bases between. Germline V lookup: CDR1 SGHDT, CDR2 YYEEEE. CDR3 size: 15 residues. This chain's CDR3 is CASSLAQREGDIQYF. The DNA of the CDR3 is TGTGCCAGCAGCTTGGCCCAAAGGGAGGGGGACATTCAGTACTTC. The variable domain in full, with the rest retrieved from reference TRBV5-6 and TRBJ2-4, is DAGVTQSPTHLIKTRGQQVTLRCSPKSGHDTVSWYQQALGQGPQFIFQYYEEEERQRGNFPDRFSGHQFPNYSSELNVNALLLGDSALYLCASSLAQREGDIQYFGAGTRLSVL.

This chain links TRBV12-3 or TRBV12-4 with TRBJ2-7, with D uncertain. V lost 8 bases to trimming and J lost 0 bases, with 11 bases between them. The CDR3 is made up of 13 amino acids. In DNA, the CDR3 is TGTGCCAGCCGTGGTACGAGCTCCTACGAGCAGTACTTC. This gives the protein CASRGTSSYEQYF.

This clonotype was detected ten times or more. V is TRBV7-2 and J is TRBJ1-5, with 7 positions matching TRBD1. J was trimmed by 3 bases and V by 7 bases; bases with no gene match: 6. The CDR3 runs 14 residues. The germline gives CDR1 SGHTA, CDR2 FQGNSA. DNA of the CDR3: TGTGCCAGCAAATGGGACAGTCCCAATCAGCCCCAGCATTTT. This gives the protein CASKWDSPNQPQHF.

This clonotype was observed a handful of times. The V call is TRBV24-1, the J call TRBJ2-3, with TRBD2 matching over 10 bases. Germline trimming cut 4 bases from V and 5 bases from J; bases unmatched to any gene: 2. The CDR3 is made up of 14 amino acids. The germline gives CDR1 KGHDR, CDR2 SFDVKD. In DNA, the CDR3 is TGTGCCACCAGTGACGCTAGCGGGAGAGATACGCAGTATTTT. Translation: CATSDASGRDTQYF.

In this sample, this clonotype turned up many times. The V and J genes are TRBV7-2 and TRBJ1-1; D is uncertain. The CDR3 is made up of 11 amino acids. Per germline, CDR1 SGHTA and CDR2 FQGNSA. V lost 5 bases and J lost 6, with 7 bases in between. Here the CDR3 DNA reads TGTGCCAGCAGCGTCAGGTCTGAAGCTTTCTTT. This gives the protein CASSVRSEAFF.

The V call is TRBV4-1, the J call TRBJ1-4, with no clear D. Trimming cost V 0 bases and J 0 bases, with 8 bases left between them. The CDR3 contains 16 residues. Looked up from germline, CDR1 is MGHRA and CDR2 is YSYEKL. The CDR3 loop is CASSQDHPATNEKLFF. As DNA, the CDR3 is TGCGCCAGCAGCCAAGATCATCCCGCAACTAATGAAAAACTGTTTTTT.

This clonotype was observed at least ten times. The chain links TRBV7-2 to TRBJ2-1, with 7 bases lining up with TRBD2. J was trimmed by 5 bases and V by 8 bases; bases with no gene match: 9. The length of the CDR3 is 14 residues. In germline, CDR1 is SGHTA, CDR2 FQGNSA. The CDR3 is CASGTQAGNNEQFF. Here the CDR3 DNA reads TGTGCCAGCGGAACCCAAGCGGGAAACAATGAGCAGTTCTTC.

The V and J genes are TRBV6-2 or TRBV6-3 and TRBJ2-1; possibly TRBD2 for D (5 bases). The CDR3 extends over 17 amino acids. The germline gives CDR1 MNHEY, CDR2 SVGEGT. Trimming removed 7 bases from V and 0 bases from J, with 19 bases in between. DNA for the CDR3: TGTGCCAGCAAGGGTCTCGGCGGGCCCTTCTCCTACAATGAGCAGTTCTTC. This gives the protein CASKGLGGPFSYNEQFF.

There are many counts of this clonotype. V is TRBV12-3 or TRBV12-4 and J is TRBJ2-5, with D uncertain. This CDR3 is 14 amino acids long. The V end was cut by 7 bases, the J end by 0 bases, with 12 bases between. The CDR3 protein is CASTSRANQETQYF. The CDR3, as DNA: TGTGCCAGCACGTCACGAGCGAACCAAGAGACCCAGTACTTC.

This clonotype was counted once. V and J are TRBV6-6 and TRBJ1-5; D is ambiguous. The germline V gene encodes CDR1 MNHNY and CDR2 SVGAGI (reference sequence). V lost 2 bases and J lost 6, with 14 bases in between. The CDR3 runs to 15 residues. CDR3 coding DNA: TGTGCCAGCAGTTACGTGGGGAGGCAGAGTCAGCCCCAGCATTTT. As protein: CASSYVGRQSQPQHF.

CDR3 sequence reads: CSAFFTGTELANYGYTF. The CDR3 bases are TGCAGTGCTTTTTTTACCGGGACAGAATTAGCTAACTATGGCTACACCTTC. The chain has TRBV20-1 and TRBJ1-2, with 7 nucleotides matching TRBD1. The ends lost 5 bases at V and 0 bases at J; junction bases unmatched: 15. The CDR3 consists of 17 residues. CDR1 and CDR2 (germline): DFQATT, SNEGSKA (reference sequence).

This clonotype has only a few counts. The V and J genes are TRBV7-2 and TRBJ1-2; TRBD1 aligns across 10 bases. The V gene end was trimmed by 5 bases and the J gene end by 2 bases; junction bases not matched to a gene: 5. The CDR3 totals 15 residues. CDR1 SGHTA and CDR2 FQGNSA come from the germline V gene. The CDR3 nucleotides are TGTGCCAGCAGCCAAAGGACAGGGGGGAACTATGGCTACACCTTC. Encoded protein: CASSQRTGGNYGYTF.

The table lists this clonotype with many counts. This chain joins TRBV7-2 and TRBJ2-3, with a tentative D call TRBD2 (5 bases). With 0 bases removed from V and 1 base from J, the gap between germline ends came to 11 bases. CDR1 SGHTA and CDR2 FQGNSA come from the germline V gene. CDR3 length: 16 residues. CDR3 bases: TGTGCCAGCAGCTTAGCGCGGAGCGGAGGCACAGATACGCAGTATTTT. Its translation is CASSLARSGGTDTQYF.

This clonotype was seen repeatedly, ten times or more. The chain uses TRBV7-9 and TRBJ2-1, with D perhaps matching TRBD1 (7 bases). The CDR3 contains 14 residues. Germline lookup yields CDR1 SEHNR and CDR2 FQNEAQ (reference sequence). Trimming cost V 4 bases and J 8 bases, with 15 bases left between them. This chain's CDR3 is CASSSTGRFDEQFF. In DNA form, the CDR3 reads TGTGCCAGCAGCTCGACAGGGAGGTTCGATGAGCAGTTCTTC.

The V call is TRBV7-9, the J call TRBJ1-5, with unresolved D. With 4 bases removed from V and 9 bases from J, the gap between germline ends came to 22 bases. CDR1 and CDR2 from the germline V gene are SEHNR and FQNEAQ (reference sequence). The CDR3 covers 16 residues. The CDR3 spells CASSSHPGSTPAPQHF. CDR3 nucleotide sequence: TGTGCCAGCAGCTCCCACCCCGGGTCCACGCCAGCGCCCCAGCATTTT.

This clonotype was counted between two and nine times. The rearrangement uses TRBV6-2 or TRBV6-3 and TRBJ2-7; D gene unclear. This CDR3 has 12 residues. Trimming removed 5 bases at V and 4 bases at J, with 9 bases between. The V gene's germline CDR1 is MNHEY and CDR2 SVGEGT. In DNA form, the CDR3 reads TGTGCCAGCAGTCGGACCCTATACGAGCAGTACGTC. This gives the protein CASSRTLYEQYV.

The chain couples TRBV6-6 to TRBJ2-7; D ambiguous. The V gene lost 2 bases and the J gene lost 2 bases, with 4 bases spanning the gap. The V gene's germline CDR1 is MNHNY and CDR2 SVGAGI (reference sequence). This CDR3 contains 12 residues. Written as DNA, the CDR3 is TGTGCCAGCAGTTACAGGGCCTACGAGCAGTACTTC. Amino acids: CASSYRAYEQYF.

This clonotype was seen only once. The J gene is TRBJ2-6, the V gene TRBV27; tentative D call: TRBD1 (7 bases). CDR1 is MNHEY and CDR2 is SMNVEV in the germline V gene (reference sequence). This CDR3 comprises 23 residues. Trimming took off 0 bases at V and 1 base at J, with 28 bases between the two ends. CDR3 nucleotides: TGTGCCAGCAGTTTATCGTGGAACGACAGGGTGGGGGGACCCTCATCTGGGGCCAACGTCCTGACTTTC. It specifies CASSLSWNDRVGGPSSGANVLTF.

This clonotype was observed at least ten times. V and J are TRBV7-9 and TRBJ2-7; 9 positions agree with TRBD1. The CDR3 covers 14 residues. V was pared by 5 bases and J by 7 bases, with 9 bases of the junction left unmatched. Germline V gene lookup returns CDR1 SEHNR and CDR2 FQNEAQ (reference sequence). DNA for the CDR3: TGTGCCAGCAGCCCGGGACAGGGAATTGGAGAGCAGTACTTC. This encodes CASSPGQGIGEQYF.